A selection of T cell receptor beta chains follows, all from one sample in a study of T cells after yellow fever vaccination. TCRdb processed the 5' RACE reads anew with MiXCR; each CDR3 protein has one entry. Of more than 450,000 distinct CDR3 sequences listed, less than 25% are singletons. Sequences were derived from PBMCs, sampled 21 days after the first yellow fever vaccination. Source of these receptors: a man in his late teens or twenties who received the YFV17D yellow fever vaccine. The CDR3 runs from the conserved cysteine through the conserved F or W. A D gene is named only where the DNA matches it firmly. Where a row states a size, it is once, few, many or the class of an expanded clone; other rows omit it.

CDR3: CASSYSAQRGARMDTQYF; DNA: TGTGCCAGCAGTTACTCGGCCCAGCGGGGGGCCCGGATGGATACGCAGTATTTT; V: TRBV6-2/TRBV6-3; size: once; J: TRBJ2-3; D: TRBD2
CDR3: CASNPTNTPEQYF; DNA: TGTGCCAGCAACCCGACCAATACCCCCGAGCAGTACTTC; V: TRBV6-1; size: -; J: TRBJ2-7; D: -
CDR3: CASSQDGGWAEAFF; DNA: TGCGCCAGCAGCCAAGATGGGGGGTGGGCTGAAGCTTTCTTT; V: TRBV4-3; size: -; J: TRBJ1-1; D: -
CDR3: CASSPIPLAGGRDEQFF; DNA: TGTGCCAGCTCACCCATCCCTCTAGCGGGGGGGCGTGATGAGCAGTTCTTC; V: TRBV6-2/TRBV6-3; size: -; J: TRBJ2-1; D: TRBD2
CDR3: CASSLGSATEAFF; DNA: TGTGCCAGCAGCTTGGGAAGTGCCACTGAAGCTTTCTTT; V: TRBV7-9; size: -; J: TRBJ1-1; D: -
CDR3: CDSSVVGGTEAFF; DNA: TGTGACAGCAGCGTAGTAGGGGGCACTGAAGCTTTCTTT; V: TRBV9; size: -; J: TRBJ1-1; D: -
CDR3: CASRTIQADDEQFF; DNA: TGTGCCAGCAGGACGATACAGGCAGATGATGAGCAGTTCTTC; V: TRBV13; size: few; J: TRBJ2-1; D: -
CDR3: CASSYRAAYGYTF; DNA: TGTGCCAGCAGTTACCGTGCAGCCTATGGCTACACCTTC; V: TRBV6-6; size: -; J: TRBJ1-2; D: -
CDR3: CATSDLGQTETQYF; DNA: TGTGCCACCAGTGATCTGGGACAAACAGAGACCCAGTACTTC; V: TRBV24-1; size: few; J: TRBJ2-5; D: -
CDR3: CASSDRGYYNEQFF; DNA: TGTGCCAGCAGCGACAGGGGGTACTACAATGAGCAGTTCTTC; V: TRBV6-1; size: -; J: TRBJ2-1; D: TRBD1
CDR3: CATSVGEIYNEQFF; DNA: TGTGCCACCAGTGTAGGGGAGATTTACAATGAGCAGTTCTTC; V: TRBV24-1; size: many; J: TRBJ2-1; D: -
CDR3: CSVWTGYNNEQFF; DNA: TGCAGCGTCTGGACAGGATACAACAATGAGCAGTTCTTC; V: TRBV29-1; size: few; J: TRBJ2-1; D: TRBD1
CDR3: CSATSGGPGETQYF; DNA: TGCAGTGCTACGAGTGGGGGGCCAGGGGAGACCCAGTACTTC; V: TRBV20-1; size: -; J: TRBJ2-5; D: -
CDR3: CASSLATSASTDTQYF; DNA: TGTGCCAGCAGCCTCGCGACTAGCGCAAGCACAGATACGCAGTATTTT; V: TRBV27; size: -; J: TRBJ2-3; D: TRBD2
CDR3: CASSQGTANYGYTF; DNA: TGTGCCAGCAGCCAAGGGACAGCTAACTATGGCTACACCTTC; V: TRBV7-2; size: few; J: TRBJ1-2; D: TRBD1
CDR3: CASRREDVGYTF; DNA: TGTGCCAGTCGGCGTGAGGATGTTGGCTACACCTTC; V: TRBV12-3/TRBV12-4; size: few; J: TRBJ1-2; D: -
CDR3: CASSLWSEETQYF; DNA: TGTGCCAGCAGCTTATGGTCGGAAGAGACCCAGTACTTC; V: TRBV7-2; size: -; J: TRBJ2-5; D: -
CDR3: CAWTFGQGGSYGYTF; DNA: TGTGCCTGGACCTTCGGACAGGGAGGATCTTATGGCTACACCTTC; V: TRBV30; size: -; J: TRBJ1-2; D: TRBD1
CDR3: CASRDRDHEQYF; DNA: TGTGCCAGCCGGGACAGGGACCACGAGCAGTACTTC; V: TRBV7-9; size: -; J: TRBJ2-7; D: TRBD1
CDR3: CASSFLGSDTQYF; DNA: TGTGCCAGCAGTTTCCTAGGTTCGGATACGCAGTATTTT; V: TRBV27; size: few; J: TRBJ2-3; D: -
CDR3: CSARLAGDSAYEQYF; DNA: TGCAGTGCTAGACTAGCGGGGGATTCAGCCTACGAGCAGTACTTC; V: TRBV20-1; size: few; J: TRBJ2-7; D: TRBD2
CDR3: CASSPRGQGLFGYTF; DNA: TGTGCCAGCAGTCCAAGGGGACAGGGGTTGTTTGGCTACACCTTC; V: TRBV25-1; size: few; J: TRBJ1-2; D: TRBD1
CDR3: CASSLGQGRSYEQYF; DNA: TGTGCCAGCAGCTTAGGACAGGGGAGATCCTACGAGCAGTACTTC; V: TRBV7-2; size: few; J: TRBJ2-7; D: TRBD1
CDR3: CASKSTLAGTLTNEQFF; DNA: TGCGCCAGCAAATCTACATTAGCGGGGACGTTAACCAATGAGCAGTTCTTC; V: TRBV5-1; size: many; J: TRBJ2-1; D: TRBD2
CDR3: CASSYSGTPNTEAFF; DNA: TGTGCCAGCAGTTACTCCGGGACACCAAACACTGAAGCTTTCTTT; V: TRBV6-5; size: few; J: TRBJ1-1; D: -
CDR3: CASSRWQGDTEAFF; DNA: TGTGCCAGTAGTAGGTGGCAGGGGGACACTGAAGCTTTCTTT; V: TRBV19; size: -; J: TRBJ1-1; D: TRBD1
CDR3: CASSPPGQPANYGYTF; DNA: TGTGCCAGCAGCCCACCGGGACAGCCGGCTAACTATGGCTACACCTTC; V: TRBV12-3/TRBV12-4; size: few; J: TRBJ1-2; D: TRBD1
CDR3: CASSLLRGEANEQFF; DNA: TGCGCCAGCAGCCTCTTGCGGGGGGAGGCCAATGAGCAGTTCTTC; V: TRBV4-3; size: -; J: TRBJ2-1; D: TRBD2
CDR3: CAISREGQGLFSAYEQYF; DNA: TGTGCCATCAGCCGTGAGGGACAGGGCTTATTTTCCGCCTACGAGCAGTACTTC; V: TRBV10-3; size: few; J: TRBJ2-7; D: TRBD1
CDR3: CASSLGVGDSPLHF; DNA: TGTGCCAGCAGTCTCGGGGTTGGGGATTCACCCCTCCACTTT; V: TRBV12-3/TRBV12-4; size: once; J: TRBJ1-6; D: -